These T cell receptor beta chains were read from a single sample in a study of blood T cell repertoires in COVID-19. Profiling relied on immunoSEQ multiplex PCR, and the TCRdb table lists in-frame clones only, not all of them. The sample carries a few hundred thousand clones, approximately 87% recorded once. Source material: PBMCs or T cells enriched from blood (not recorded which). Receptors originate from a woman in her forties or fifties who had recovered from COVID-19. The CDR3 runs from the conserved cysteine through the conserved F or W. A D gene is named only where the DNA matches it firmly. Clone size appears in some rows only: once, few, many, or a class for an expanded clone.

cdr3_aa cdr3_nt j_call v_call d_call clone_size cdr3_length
CASSLGDLQEAFF TGTGCCAGCAGCTTAGGGGACTTACAGGAAGCTTTCTTT TRBJ1-1 TRBV9 NA once 13
CASSIGRLAAILAKNIQYF TGTGCCAGTAGTATAGGTCGTCTAGCGGCCATACTAGCCAAAAACATTCAGTACTTC TRBJ2-4 TRBV19 TRBD2 NA 19
CASSSSKAAGVLNEQFF TGTGCCAGCAGCTCCTCAAAGGCCGCGGGGGTTTTGAATGAGCAGTTCTTC TRBJ2-1 TRBV7-2 TRBD2 NA 17
CATAGTAETQYF TGTGCCACCGCCGGGACAGCAGAGACCCAGTACTTC TRBJ2-5 TRBV24-1 TRBD1 once 12
CAWNIGRASDADTQYF TGTGCCTGGAACATAGGGCGGGCTAGCGATGCAGATACGCAGTATTTT TRBJ2-3 TRBV30 NA NA 16
CASSDLGSGRLAKNIQYF TGTGCCAGCAGTGATCTGGGTAGCGGGCGACTAGCCAAAAACATTCAGTACTTC TRBJ2-4 TRBV2 TRBD2 once 18
CASSVGVGQVYNEQFF TGTGCCAGCAGCGTAGGGGTAGGACAGGTTTACAATGAGCAGTTCTTC TRBJ2-1 TRBV7-8 TRBD1 NA 16
CASRKTGRNTGELFF TGTGCCAGCAGAAAGACAGGGCGTAACACCGGGGAGCTGTTTTTT TRBJ2-2 TRBV7-9 TRBD1 NA 15
CASRIIGTDNSPLHF TGTGCCAGCAGGATAATAGGGACAGATAATTCACCCCTCCACTTT TRBJ1-6 TRBV6-5 TRBD1 NA 15
CASSFANGGYTF TGTGCCAGCAGTTTTGCCAACGGGGGCTACACCTTC TRBJ1-2 TRBV28 NA NA 12
CASSLVPGGEQYF TGCGCCAGCAGCTTGGTCCCAGGTGGCGAGCAGTACTTC TRBJ2-7 TRBV5-1 NA NA 13
CASSSGRTEKLFF TGTGCCAGCAGCTCGGGAAGGACTGAAAAACTGTTTTTT TRBJ1-4 TRBV7-9 NA NA 13
CASSPGTPLSRTEAFF TGTGCCAGCAGCCCAGGGACTCCCTTAAGTCGGACTGAAGCTTTCTTT TRBJ1-1 TRBV7-9 NA NA 16
CASSRTSPDTQYF TGTGCCAGCAGCCGTACTAGTCCCGATACGCAGTATTTT TRBJ2-3 TRBV12-3/TRBV12-4 NA NA 13
CASKEGANTEAFF TGCGCCAGTAAGGAAGGGGCGAACACTGAAGCTTTCTTT TRBJ1-1 TRBV5-1 NA NA 13
CASSPDNHGDTQYF TGTGCCAGCAGCCCAGACAACCATGGAGATACGCAGTATTTT TRBJ2-3 TRBV11-3 NA NA 14
CASSDYQDGFYGYTF TGTGCCAGTAGTGACTACCAGGACGGATTCTATGGCTACACCTTC TRBJ1-2 TRBV19 NA NA 15
CASSVGGVDTQYF TGTGCCAGCAGTGTTGGAGGGGTAGATACGCAGTATTTT TRBJ2-3 TRBV25-1 NA NA 13
CASSPAGTNYGYTF TGTGCCAGCAGCCCTGCGGGGACTAACTATGGCTACACCTTC TRBJ1-2 TRBV5-6 NA NA 14
CASSREAFSTGVGGNTIYF TGTGCCAGCAGCCGAGAAGCCTTCTCTACAGGGGTAGGGGGAAACACCATATATTTT TRBJ1-3 TRBV3-1/TRBV3-2 TRBD1 NA 19
CASSLAGAPDGDSTDTQYF TGTGCCAGCAGCTTAGCGGGAGCCCCTGACGGAGACAGCACAGATACGCAGTATTTT TRBJ2-3 TRBV7-9 NA NA 19
CASSSTGFAYEQYF TGTGCCAGCAGCTCGACAGGGTTCGCCTACGAGCAGTACTTC TRBJ2-7 TRBV11-2 TRBD1 NA 14
CASSIGQGWDTEAFF TGTGCCAGTAGTATCGGACAGGGCTGGGACACTGAAGCTTTCTTT TRBJ1-1 TRBV19 TRBD1 once 15
CASGLGSGIQDTQYF TGTGCTAGTGGTTTGGGAAGCGGAATTCAAGATACGCAGTATTTT TRBJ2-3 TRBV12-5 NA NA 15
CASSLAEGRGTEAFF TGTGCCAGCAGCTTAGCGGAGGGGAGAGGCACTGAAGCTTTCTTT TRBJ1-1 TRBV7-2 NA NA 15
CASSSVRGLTRGSPLHF TGTGCCAGCAGCTCAGTCCGAGGGCTGACACGAGGTTCACCCCTCCACTTT TRBJ1-6 TRBV7-6 NA NA 17
CASSVEGRGSAGYTF TGTGCCAGCAGCGTAGAAGGGAGGGGGTCTGCTGGCTACACCTTC TRBJ1-2 TRBV9 NA NA 15
CASTRLQGGGYTF TGTGCCTCCACCCGACTACAGGGGGGTGGCTACACCTTC TRBJ1-2 TRBV6-5 TRBD1 NA 13
CASDEGAGQETQYF TGTGCCAGCGATGAGGGGGCAGGTCAAGAGACCCAGTACTTC TRBJ2-5 TRBV19 TRBD1 NA 14
CSVGKGVNTEAFF TGCAGCGTGGGTAAGGGGGTGAACACTGAAGCTTTCTTT TRBJ1-1 TRBV29-1 NA NA 13
CASRGQGNTGELFF TGTGCCAGCAGGGGACAGGGAAACACCGGGGAGCTGTTTTTT TRBJ2-2 TRBV28 TRBD1 NA 14
CASSPTTVYNEQFF TGCGCCAGCAGCCCAACCACAGTATACAATGAGCAGTTCTTC TRBJ2-1 TRBV5-1 NA NA 14
CASSEPGRADTQYF TGTGCCAGCAGTGAGCCTGGCCGGGCAGATACGCAGTATTTT TRBJ2-3 TRBV6-1 NA NA 14
CASSYSTGSGQPQHF TGTGCCAGCAGTTACTCGACCGGGAGCGGACAGCCCCAGCATTTT TRBJ1-5 TRBV6-2/TRBV6-3 NA NA 15
CASSLGDRGSPLHF TGTGCCAGCAGCTTGGGAGACAGGGGTTCACCCCTCCACTTT TRBJ1-6 TRBV5-6 TRBD1 few 14
CASSSWGQEGSPLHF TGTGCCAGCAGCTCTTGGGGACAGGAAGGTTCACCCCTCCACTTT TRBJ1-6 TRBV7-9 TRBD1 NA 15